These 11 T cell receptor beta chains came from one sample sequenced in a study of CD8+ T cells in alopecia areata (dated by TCRdb to the late 2010s). The method behind the library was the immunoSEQ multiplex PCR assay. To provide template for TCR sequencing, every sample had RNA extracted and reverse transcribed into cDNA. In TCRdb, the immuneACCESS table is reduced to in-frame sequences with V and J assigned. These tables do not hold every clone; where another copy was compared, an unresolved V gene accounts for under half, and the others remain unexplained. A total of roughly 120,000 clones appear in this sample, 35% to 40% of them only once. Over 3% of the sample is taken by the ten largest. Sequencing used CD4+ T cells sorted from blood. The receptor set was obtained from a human donor with alopecia areata.

This clone has more than one count but fewer than ten. The V gene is TRBV29-1, the J gene TRBJ2-6; TRBD1 is a possible D gene (5 bases). V was pared by 6 bases and J by 0 bases, with 9 bases between. CDR3 size: 14 residues. The V gene's germline CDR1 is SQVTM and CDR2 ANQGSEA. This chain's CDR3 is CSVGQNSGANVLTF. The CDR3 nucleotides are TGCAGCGTGGGGCAAAACTCTGGGGCCAACGTCCTGACTTTC.

The V and J genes are TRBV5-4 and TRBJ2-1; TRBD2 is a possible D gene (6 bases). V dropped 0 bases and J dropped 5 bases, with 9 bases sitting between them. The germline gives CDR1 SGHNT, CDR2 YYREEE (reference sequence). The CDR3 runs to 14 residues. CDR3 region: CASSLELANNEQFF. The DNA of the CDR3 is TGTGCCAGCAGCTTGGAACTAGCCAACAATGAGCAGTTCTTC.

This rearrangement joins TRBV27 to TRBJ1-2; 9 bases map to TRBD1. The CDR3 is made up of 14 amino acids. V lost 6 bases, J lost 7 bases, and 9 bases stayed unmatched. Germline CDR1 reads MNHEY; CDR2 reads SMNVEV (reference sequence). DNA for the CDR3: TGTGCCAGCAGACAAACAGGGGGCAGGATTGGCTACACCTTC. It codes for CASRQTGGRIGYTF.

This clone was seen a handful of times. The chain uses TRBV19 and TRBJ2-5; 10 nucleotides match TRBD1. V lost 6 bases and J lost 4; bases outside the gene matches: 2. The germline gives CDR1 LNHDA, CDR2 SQIVND (reference sequence). The CDR3 is made up of 13 amino acids. CDR3 nucleotide sequence: TGTGCCAGTAGCGACAGGGGGCTAGAGACCCAGTACTTC. This gives the protein CASSDRGLETQYF.

The chain links TRBV9 to TRBJ2-2; D remains ambiguous. Germline V gives CDR1 SGDLS, CDR2 YYNGEE. The CDR3 covers 14 residues. The ends were cut back, 0 bases at V and 0 bases at J, with 3 bases in the middle. This CDR3 reads CASSVETNTGELFF. The CDR3 nucleotides are TGTGCCAGCAGCGTAGAAACGAACACCGGGGAGCTGTTTTTT.

This clone turned up a few times. This rearrangement joins TRBV28 to TRBJ2-5; D ambiguous. The CDR3 length is 11 residues. V lost 6 bases and J lost 4, with 6 bases in between. CDR1 MDHEN and CDR2 SYDVKM come from the germline V gene. The CDR3 sequence is CASRKGETQYF. The DNA of the CDR3 is TGTGCCAGCAGAAAAGGAGAGACCCAGTACTTC.

CDR3 DNA sequence: TGCAGCGTCTCGGGAGGGACAGCGACTAACTATGGCTACACCTTC. This sequence encodes CSVSGGTATNYGYTF. The J gene is TRBJ1-2, the V gene TRBV29-1; 7 nucleotides line up with TRBD1. Germline CDR1 reads SQVTM; CDR2 reads ANQGSEA. The CDR3 length is 15 residues. V gave up 6 bases and J gave up 0 bases; unmatched junction bases: 10. Supplemented by reference TRBV29-1 and TRBJ1-2, the full variable domain reads SAVISQKPSRDICQRGTSLTIQCQVDSQVTMMFWYRQQPGQSLTLIATANQGSEATYESGFVIDKFPISRPNLTFSTLTVSNMSPEDSSIYLCSVSGGTATNYGYTFGSGTRLTVV.

The chain combines TRBV7-3 with TRBJ2-2; D may be TRBD1 (7 bases). Germline CDR1 is SGHTA and CDR2 is FQGTGA. The CDR3 runs 14 residues. V was shortened by 5 bases and J by 4 bases, with 11 bases between the two germline ends. For the CDR3, the DNA is TGTGCCAGCAGCGCGGGACAGACCACCGGGGAGCTGTTTTTT. This translates into CASSAGQTTGELFF.

The V gene is TRBV7-2, the J gene TRBJ1-1; D is uncertain. The germline V and J ends were trimmed by 0 bases and 5 bases, with 10 bases remaining between them. The CDR3 is 14 amino acids. From germline, CDR1 is SGHTA and CDR2 FQGNSA. The CDR3 reads CASSLAPSSTEAFF. The CDR3 nucleotides read TGTGCCAGCAGCTTAGCGCCGTCGAGTACTGAAGCTTTCTTT.

This clone was counted a few times. The rearrangement joins TRBV6-5 to TRBJ1-1; D unclear. The V gene lost 6 bases and the J gene lost 12 bases, with 20 bases spanning the gap. The CDR3 loop spans 13 amino acids. Germline V lookup: CDR1 MNHEY, CDR2 SVGAGI. The CDR3 DNA follows: TGTGCCAGCAGCCCGAACCTCTCCGTCGGGTCTTTCTTT. Its translation: CASSPNLSVGSFF.

The chain combines TRBV28 with TRBJ2-2; possibly TRBD1 for D (6 bases). This CDR3 has 12 amino acids. V lost 5 bases and J 11 bases, leaving 12 bases between the germline ends. CDR1 is MDHEN, CDR2 SYDVKM, per germline. The CDR3: CASSAGQSELFF. Here the CDR3 DNA reads TGTGCCAGCAGTGCTGGACAGTCAGAGCTGTTTTTT.